These 18 T cell receptor beta chains were sequenced from one sample in a study of blood T cells in healthy people across ages. Through a sample-barcoded 5' primer and a J-beta primer mix, a second PCR was run for about 6 to 11 cycles. TCRdb reprocessed the 5' RACE reads via MiXCR and lists one record per CDR3 protein. This sample yields about 320,000 distinct CDR3 sequences, of which around 30% are seen a single time; 25% to 30% belongs to the top ten. Sequenced sample: blood. These receptors were obtained from a woman in her 70s in good health.

This clonotype occurred a few times. The CDR3 sequence is CSVVSIEKLFF. The CDR3 coding sequence is TGCAGCGTTGTCTCGATCGAAAAACTGTTTTTT. The chain employs TRBV29-1 and TRBJ1-4, with D unclear. Trimming removed 4 bases at V and 8 bases at J, with 8 bases between. Germline V CDR1 and CDR2: SQVTM, ANQGSEA. The CDR3 loop spans 11 amino acids.

The chain uses TRBV28 and TRBJ1-2; D is unresolved. Looked up from germline, CDR1 is MDHEN and CDR2 is SYDVKM. CDR3 length: 13 amino acids. Trimming cost V 5 bases and J 2 bases, with 9 bases left between them. The CDR3 sequence: CASSANTNYGYTF. For the CDR3, the DNA is TGTGCCAGCAGTGCAAACACAAACTATGGCTACACCTTC.

The rearrangement links TRBV5-6 to TRBJ2-5, with TRBD2 matching over 12 bases. The J call is uncertain, as TRBJ2-7 better fits the DNA end. CDR1 SGHDT and CDR2 YYEEEE come from the germline V gene. The CDR3 covers 14 residues. The CDR3 reads CASSSTSGRYEQYF. In nucleotides, the CDR3 is TGTGCCAGCAGCTCGACTAGCGGGAGATACGAGCAGTACTTC.

This clonotype occurred many times. The chain links TRBV20-1 to TRBJ2-3, with 10 bases lining up with TRBD2. The CDR3 has 16 residues. Germline-derived CDR1 and CDR2 are DFQATT and SNEGSKA (reference sequence). V lost 2 bases to trimming and J lost 0 bases; unmatched junction nucleotides: 5. In DNA form, the CDR3 reads TGCAGTGCTAGATTACTAGCGGGGTTTAGCACAGATACGCAGTATTTT. Its translation: CSARLLAGFSTDTQYF.

The V and J genes are TRBV20-1 and TRBJ2-7; 7 nucleotides align to TRBD2. CDR3 length equals 12 residues. Germline trimming cut 5 bases from V and 6 bases from J; bases unmatched to any gene: 7. The germline V gene encodes CDR1 DFQATT and CDR2 SNEGSKA (reference sequence). The CDR3 nucleotides read TGCAGTGCTCGGGACTACCTTGCCGAGCAGTACTTC. Translated: CSARDYLAEQYF.

The chain uses TRBV5-4 and TRBJ2-7, with a possible D match to TRBD2 (6 bases). The end of the DNA is better explained by TRBJ2-5, so the J call may be wrong. CDR1 is SGHNT and CDR2 is YYREEE in the germline V gene (reference sequence). The CDR3 length is 13 residues. CDR3 amino acids: CASKAAGEETQYF. The CDR3 nucleotides read TGTGCCAGCAAAGCAGCGGGCGAGGAGACCCAGTACTTC.

V is TRBV29-1 and J is TRBJ1-3; TRBD1 might be the D (6 bases). CDR3 length equals 13 residues. CDR1 and CDR2 (germline): SQVTM, ANQGSEA. V dropped 4 bases and J dropped 0 bases, with 7 bases sitting between them. The CDR3 spells CSVVGGSGNTIYF. CDR3 bases: TGCAGCGTTGTAGGGGGCTCTGGAAACACCATATATTTT.

This clonotype was observed a handful of times. The J gene is TRBJ1-2, the V gene TRBV3-1, with 10 bases aligning to TRBD1. This CDR3 is 15 amino acids long. CDR1 and CDR2 (germline): LGHDT, YNNKEL (reference sequence). The V segment lost 5 bases and the J segment 6 bases; nucleotides outside the gene matches: 9. CDR3 sequence (DNA): TGTGCCAGCAGCGTCTCCGGGACAGGGGATAATGGCTACACCTTC. This gives the protein CASSVSGTGDNGYTF.

The V and J genes are TRBV18 and TRBJ2-1, with 8 bases identical to TRBD2. Trimming took 0 bases from V and 2 from J; bases not matched to a gene: 6. CDR1 is KGHSH and CDR2 is LQKENI in the germline V gene. This CDR3 spans 17 amino acids. CDR3 region: CASSPPSGRIAYNEQFF. The CDR3 DNA reads TGTGCCAGCTCACCACCGAGCGGGAGAATCGCCTACAATGAGCAGTTCTTC.

The CDR3 DNA is TGTGCCAGTACCCACACCGGGACAACTAAGGGGAAAGATACGCAGTATTTT. Residues: CASTHTGTTKGKDTQYF. This rearrangement joins TRBV19 to TRBJ2-3, with D possibly being TRBD1 (6 bases). V lost 7 bases to trimming and J lost 5 bases, with 25 bases between them. Germline assignment: CDR1 LNHDA and CDR2 SQIVND (reference sequence). There are 17 residues in the CDR3.

The chain recombines TRBV6-2 or TRBV6-3 with TRBJ2-7; 14 bases align to TRBD2. The CDR3 is made up of 17 amino acids. CDR1 is MNHEY, CDR2 SVGEGT, per germline. With 0 bases clipped from V and 2 bases from J, the junction kept 3 bases outside the gene matches. The CDR3 protein is CASSYSGLAGETYEQYF. DNA of the CDR3: TGTGCCAGCAGTTACTCGGGACTAGCGGGAGAGACCTACGAGCAGTACTTC.

This clonotype has only a few counts. The chain recombines TRBV7-6 with TRBJ2-7; maybe TRBD2 (6 bases). Looked up from germline, CDR1 is SGHVS and CDR2 is FNYEAQ. The CDR3 is made up of 15 amino acids. The germline V and J ends were trimmed by 1 base and 2 bases, with 12 bases remaining between them. The CDR3 DNA reads as TGTGCCAGCAGCTTAGGGCGGGACCCGACCTACGAGCAGTACTTC. Its protein is CASSLGRDPTYEQYF. Supplemented by reference TRBV7-6 and TRBJ2-7, the full variable domain reads GAGVSQSPRYKVTKRGQDVALRCDPISGHVSLYWYRQALGQGPEFLTYFNYEAQQDKSGLPNDRFSAERPEGSISTLTIQRTEQRDSAMYRCASSLGRDPTYEQYFGPGTRLTVT.

Only a few counts were recorded for this clonotype. The rearrangement links TRBV21-1 to TRBJ2-1. TRBV21-1 is assigned pseudogene status. The CDR3 contains 16 residues. The CDR3 DNA sequence: TGTGCCAGCAGCAATAATAAGCGGACCTCCTACAATGAGCAGTTCTTC. Translated, it gives CASSNNKRTSYNEQFF.

The DNA of the CDR3 is TGCGCCAGCAGCTCCGGGATTGGGGATCAGCCCCAGCATTTT. Its translation: CASSSGIGDQPQHF. The chain is built from TRBV5-1 and TRBJ1-5, with D unresolved. CDR3 length: 14 amino acids. Germline assignment: CDR1 SGHRS and CDR2 YFSETQ. V dropped 3 bases and J dropped 5 bases, with 12 bases sitting between them.

In this sample, this clonotype turned up once. The chain couples TRBV2 to TRBJ2-3; D is unresolved. The CDR3 has 15 residues. Germline V gene lookup returns CDR1 SNHLY and CDR2 FYNNEI. Trimming took 5 bases from V and 1 from J, leaving 13 bases between them. The CDR3 bases are TGTGCCAGCAGTTTAAGGGAATCCGGCACAGATACGCAGTATTTT. It encodes CASSLRESGTDTQYF.

The chain combines TRBV28 with TRBJ1-3; D may be TRBD1 (6 bases). V was clipped by 4 bases and J by 0 bases, with 10 bases between them. The V gene's germline CDR1 is MDHEN and CDR2 SYDVKM. This CDR3 region has 15 residues. For the CDR3, the DNA is TGTGCCAGCAGTTCGGACAGTCGCTCTGGAAACACCATATATTTT. It specifies CASSSDSRSGNTIYF.

The chain uses TRBV11-2 and TRBJ1-2; D possibly corresponds to TRBD1 (5 bases). The V gene lost 0 bases and the J gene lost 2 bases, with 10 bases spanning the gap. This CDR3 region has 15 residues. The germline V gene encodes CDR1 SGHAT and CDR2 FQNNGV. The chain's CDR3 is CASSLEQGFNYGYTF. The CDR3 DNA sequence: TGTGCCAGCAGCTTAGAGCAGGGATTCAACTATGGCTACACCTTC.

Concerning this clonotype: A read error is likely, as this CDR3 ends without the conserved phenylalanine or tryptophan. J is TRBJ2-5 and V is TRBV7-9, with 10 bases lining up with TRBD1. The J call may be faulty, since TRBJ2-1 better matches the DNA end. This CDR3 spans 14 amino acids. CDR1 and CDR2 from the germline V gene are SEHNR and FQNEAQ (reference sequence). The CDR3 nucleotides read TGTGCCAGCAGCACGGACAGGGGGTTCAATGAGCAGTTCCTC. This encodes CASSTDRGFNEQFL.